The 10 T cell receptor beta chains below come from one sample, sequenced in a study. MiXCR, applied by TCRdb to the 5' RACE reads, yields one record per CDR3 protein. Of some 6,000 distinct CDR3 sequences in the sample, approximately 31% were seen once. Sequencing used naive CD4+ T cells sorted from a lymph node. Subset: naive CD4+ T cells, CD4+CD45RA+CD25-. These receptors all stem from a female donor with breast cancer.

This clonotype occurred once. The junction does not match germline at one end; this may be a read error. Written as DNA, the CDR3 is TGCGCCAGCATCTTGAGGCCAGGGGTCAATCAGCCCCAGCATTTT. Translation: CASILRPGVNQPQHF. The chain links TRBV5-1 to TRBJ1-5; D is possibly TRBD1 (6 bases). Per germline, CDR1 SGHRS and CDR2 YFSETQ. The CDR3 runs to 15 residues.

By sample share, this clonotype is large (0.1 to 1%). The rearrangement joins TRBV4-1 to TRBJ2-7; the D is unclear. Germline loops: CDR1 MGHRA, CDR2 YSYEKL. Trimming took 0 bases from V and 3 from J, leaving 6 bases between them. The CDR3 sequence is 13 residues long. CDR3 sequence (DNA): TGCGCCAGCAGCCAAGAAGCCAGCTACGAGCAGTACTTC. Its protein is CASSQEASYEQYF.

The V call is TRBV25-1, the J call TRBJ2-7; the D is unclear. Germline CDR1 reads MGHDK; CDR2 reads SYGVNS. The CDR3 has 12 amino acids. Trimming removed 4 bases from V and 0 bases from J, with 4 bases in between. CDR3 amino acids: CASSANSYEQYF. The DNA for the CDR3 is TGTGCCAGCAGTGCGAACTCCTACGAGCAGTACTTC.

The chain uses TRBV20-1 and TRBJ2-1; tentatively, D is TRBD2 (6 bases). Per germline, CDR1 DFQATT and CDR2 SNEGSKA (reference sequence). V shed 1 base and J shed 3 bases, with 10 bases lying between them. There are 14 residues in the CDR3. CDR3 protein: CSARAGEVYNEQFF. In DNA form, the CDR3 reads TGCAGTGCTAGAGCGGGAGAGGTCTACAATGAGCAGTTCTTC.

This clonotype appeared a few times. Since a much larger clone is just one base distant, this may be a read error. The gene calls are TRBV4-1 and TRBJ2-5; no clear D gene. Germline V lookup: CDR1 MGHRA, CDR2 YSYEKL. Trimming stripped 6 bases from V and 5 bases from J, with 22 bases between. CDR3 length: 16 amino acids. As DNA, the CDR3 is TGCGCCAGCAGTACTTACTCGGAACAGTTGGGGGAGACCCAGTACTTC. It yields the protein CASSTYSEQLGETQYF.

By frequency in the sample, this clonotype is medium-sized. This rearrangement joins TRBV10-3 to TRBJ1-5, with TRBD1 matching over 9 bases. V lost 10 bases to trimming and J lost 3 bases; unmatched junction nucleotides: 7. Looked up from germline, CDR1 is ENHRY and CDR2 is SYGVKD. The CDR3 runs 14 residues. CDR3 bases: TGTGCCACGACAGGGGGAGGGGACAATCAGCCCCAGCATTTT. Translating gives CATTGGGDNQPQHF.

By share of the sample, this clonotype is medium-sized. This sequence joins TRBV12-3 or TRBV12-4 and TRBJ1-1; D is undetermined. The CDR3 covers 13 residues. V lost 5 bases to trimming and J lost 0 bases, with 7 bases between them. The CDR3 DNA reads TGTGCCAGCAGTCGTGATTTGAACACTGAAGCTTTCTTT. Translating it yields CASSRDLNTEAFF.

CDR3 amino acids: CSARSWPSGRLYEQYF. The CDR3 DNA reads as TGCAGTGCTAGAAGCTGGCCTAGCGGGAGGTTATACGAGCAGTACTTC. V is TRBV20-1 and J is TRBJ2-7; 11 bases align to TRBD2. V dropped 2 bases and J dropped 4; count of bases not matched to a gene: 10. CDR3 length equals 16 residues. The germline CDR1 and CDR2 sequences are DFQATT and SNEGSKA (reference sequence).

As concerns this clonotype: A much larger clonotype is one base distant, so this may be a read error. The genes are TRBV10-3 and TRBJ2-2; 8 bases agree with TRBD2. The CDR3 covers 14 residues. Germline V gene data show CDR1 as ENHRY and CDR2 as SYGVKD. Trimming cost V 6 bases and J 9 bases; bases outside gene matches: 9. The CDR3 region is CAIRSGSETWELFF. Here the CDR3 DNA reads TGTGCCATCAGGAGCGGGAGCGAAACCTGGGAGCTGTTTTTT.

This clonotype was counted only a few times. The V call is TRBV5-1, the J call TRBJ1-2; 12 bases are a match to TRBD1. The CDR3 length is 15 residues. Per germline, CDR1 SGHRS and CDR2 YFSETQ. The V segment lost 6 bases and the J segment 7 bases; nucleotides outside the gene matches: 10. The CDR3 DNA reads TGCGCCAGCAATCCCGGGACAGGGGGCGCTGGTGGCTACACCTTC. This codes for CASNPGTGGAGGYTF.